What follows describes a single T cell receptor (beta chain). This record belongs to a study of T cell changes during pregnancy in multiple sclerosis. The CDR3 is 16 residues long. Germline V gives CDR1 SGHNT, CDR2 YENEEA. V lost 3 bases and J lost 5; bases outside the gene matches: 8. Profiling relied on immunoSEQ multiplex PCR, and the TCRdb table lists in-frame clones only, not all of them. Among some 33,000 clones, 91% were seen once, and the ten largest hold 3% to 4%. V is TRBV11-3 and J is TRBJ2-3, with 10 bases identical to TRBD1. Sequencing was performed on CD8+ T cells from peripheral blood mononuclear cells, taken in the second trimester of pregnancy. The sequence derives from a female donor in good health, enrolled as a control in a pregnancy study. The CDR3 loop is CASSLGTGVLEDTQYF. The DNA for the CDR3 is TGTGCCAGCAGCTTGGGGACAGGGGTTCTTGAAGATACGCAGTATTTT.